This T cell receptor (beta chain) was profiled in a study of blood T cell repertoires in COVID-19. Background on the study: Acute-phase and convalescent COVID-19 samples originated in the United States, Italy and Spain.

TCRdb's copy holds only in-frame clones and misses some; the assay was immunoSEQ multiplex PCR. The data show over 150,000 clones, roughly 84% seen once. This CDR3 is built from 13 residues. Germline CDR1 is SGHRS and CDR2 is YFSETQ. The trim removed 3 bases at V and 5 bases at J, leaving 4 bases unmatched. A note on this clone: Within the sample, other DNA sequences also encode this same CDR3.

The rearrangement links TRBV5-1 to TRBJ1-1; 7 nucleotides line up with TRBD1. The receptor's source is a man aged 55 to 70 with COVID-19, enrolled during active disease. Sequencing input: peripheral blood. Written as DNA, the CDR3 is TGCGCCAGCAGCTCCCAGGGGGGTACTGAAGCTTTCTTT. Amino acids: CASSSQGGTEAFF.